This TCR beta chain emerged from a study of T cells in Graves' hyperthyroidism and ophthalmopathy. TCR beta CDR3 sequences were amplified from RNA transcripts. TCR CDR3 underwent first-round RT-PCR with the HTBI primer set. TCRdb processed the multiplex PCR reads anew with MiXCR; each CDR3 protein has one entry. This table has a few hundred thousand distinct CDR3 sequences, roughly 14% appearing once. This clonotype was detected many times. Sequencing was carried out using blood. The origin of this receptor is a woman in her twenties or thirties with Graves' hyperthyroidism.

The CDR3 here is CASSPPGTEAYEQYF. The CDR3 nucleotides are TGTGCCAGCTCACCACCCGGGACGGAAGCCTACGAGCAGTACTTC. The rearrangement links TRBV18 to TRBJ2-7; D is perhaps TRBD1 or TRBD2 (5 bases each). From germline, CDR1 is KGHSH and CDR2 LQKENI. This CDR3 contains 15 residues. Trimming removed 0 bases from V and 2 bases from J, with 11 bases in between.